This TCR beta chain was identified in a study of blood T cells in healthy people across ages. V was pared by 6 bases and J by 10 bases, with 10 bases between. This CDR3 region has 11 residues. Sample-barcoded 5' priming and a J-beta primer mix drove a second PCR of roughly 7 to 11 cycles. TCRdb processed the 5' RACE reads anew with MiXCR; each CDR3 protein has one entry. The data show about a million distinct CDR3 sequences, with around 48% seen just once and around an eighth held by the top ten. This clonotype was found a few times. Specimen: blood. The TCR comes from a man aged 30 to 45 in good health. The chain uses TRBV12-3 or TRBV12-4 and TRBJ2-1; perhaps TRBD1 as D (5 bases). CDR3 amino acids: CASSVQEEQFF. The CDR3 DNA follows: TGTGCCAGCAGCGTACAGGAGGAGCAGTTCTTC.